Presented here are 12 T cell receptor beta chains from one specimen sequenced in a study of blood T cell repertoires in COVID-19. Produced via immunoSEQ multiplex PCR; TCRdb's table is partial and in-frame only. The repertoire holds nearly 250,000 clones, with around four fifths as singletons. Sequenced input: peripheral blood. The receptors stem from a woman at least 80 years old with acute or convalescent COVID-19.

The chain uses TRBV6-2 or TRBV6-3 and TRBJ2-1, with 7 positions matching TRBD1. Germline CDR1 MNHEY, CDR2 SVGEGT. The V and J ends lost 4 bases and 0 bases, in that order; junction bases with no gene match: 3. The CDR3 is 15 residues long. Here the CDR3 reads CASSSNRGSYNEQFF. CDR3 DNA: TGTGCCAGCAGTTCCAACAGGGGCTCCTACAATGAGCAGTTCTTC.

The CDR3 bases are TGCGCCAGCAGCATGGGGACAGGCTATGGCTACACCTTC. It translates to CASSMGTGYGYTF. The chain recombines TRBV5-1 with TRBJ1-2; TRBD1 agrees at 8 bases. This CDR3 region has 13 residues. The J segment lost 4 bases and the V segment lost 4 bases, leaving 3 bases of the junction unmatched. The germline CDR1 and CDR2 sequences are SGHRS and YFSETQ.

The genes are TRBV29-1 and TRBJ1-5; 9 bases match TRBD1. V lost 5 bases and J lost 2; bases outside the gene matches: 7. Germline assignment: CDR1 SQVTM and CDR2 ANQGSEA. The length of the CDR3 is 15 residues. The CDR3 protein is CSVQTGGSGNQPQHF. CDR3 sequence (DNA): TGCAGCGTTCAAACAGGGGGCAGTGGCAATCAGCCCCAGCATTTT.

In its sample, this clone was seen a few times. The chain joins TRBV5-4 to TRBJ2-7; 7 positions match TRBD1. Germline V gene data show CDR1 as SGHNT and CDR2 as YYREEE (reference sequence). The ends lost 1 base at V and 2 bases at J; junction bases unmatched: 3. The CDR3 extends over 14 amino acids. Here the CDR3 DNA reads TGTGCCAGCAGCTTGAAGACAGGGACCTACGAGCAGTACTTC. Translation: CASSLKTGTYEQYF.

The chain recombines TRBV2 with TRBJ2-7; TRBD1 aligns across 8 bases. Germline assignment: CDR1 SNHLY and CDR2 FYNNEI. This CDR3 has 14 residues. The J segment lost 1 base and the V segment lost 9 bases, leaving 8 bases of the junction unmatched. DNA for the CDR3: TGTGCCAGACGAACCGGGACAGGTTCCTACGAGCAGTACTTC. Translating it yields CARRTGTGSYEQYF.

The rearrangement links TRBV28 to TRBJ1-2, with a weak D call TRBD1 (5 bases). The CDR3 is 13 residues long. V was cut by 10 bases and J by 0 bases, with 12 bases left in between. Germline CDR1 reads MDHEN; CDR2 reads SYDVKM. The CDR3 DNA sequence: TGTGCCACCCAAACGACAGCTAACTATGGCTACACCTTC. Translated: CATQTTANYGYTF.

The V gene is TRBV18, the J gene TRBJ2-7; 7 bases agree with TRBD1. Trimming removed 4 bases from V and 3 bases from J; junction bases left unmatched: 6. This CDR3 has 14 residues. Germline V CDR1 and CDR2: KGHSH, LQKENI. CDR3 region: CASSRSDRVYEQYF. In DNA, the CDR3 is TGTGCCAGCTCACGCAGTGACAGGGTCTACGAGCAGTACTTC.

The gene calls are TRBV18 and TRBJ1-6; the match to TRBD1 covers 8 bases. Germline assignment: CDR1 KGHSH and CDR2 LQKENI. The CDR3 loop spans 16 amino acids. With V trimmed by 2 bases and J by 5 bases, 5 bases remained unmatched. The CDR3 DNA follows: TGTGCCAGCTCACCAGGGACAGGCTCTAATAATTCACCCCTCCACTTT. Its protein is CASSPGTGSNNSPLHF.

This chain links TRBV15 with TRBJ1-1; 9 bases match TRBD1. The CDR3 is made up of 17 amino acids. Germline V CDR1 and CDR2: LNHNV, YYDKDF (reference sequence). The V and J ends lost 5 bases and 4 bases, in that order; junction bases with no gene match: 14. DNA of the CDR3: TGTGCCACCAGCGCAAAACTTACAGGGGGCCGAGTCACTGAAGCTTTCTTT. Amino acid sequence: CATSAKLTGGRVTEAFF.

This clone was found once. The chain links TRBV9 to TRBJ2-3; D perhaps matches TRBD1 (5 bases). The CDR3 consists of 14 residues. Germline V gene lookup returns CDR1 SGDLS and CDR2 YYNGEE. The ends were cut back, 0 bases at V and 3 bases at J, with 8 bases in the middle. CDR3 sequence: CASSVDQGTDTQYF. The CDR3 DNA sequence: TGTGCCAGCAGCGTAGATCAGGGTACAGATACGCAGTATTTT.

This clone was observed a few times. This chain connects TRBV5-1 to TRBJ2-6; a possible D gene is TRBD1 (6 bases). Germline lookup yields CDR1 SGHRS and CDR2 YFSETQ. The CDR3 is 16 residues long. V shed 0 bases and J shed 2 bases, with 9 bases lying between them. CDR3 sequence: CASSLAAGAGANVLTF. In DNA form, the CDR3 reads TGCGCCAGCAGCTTGGCGGCAGGGGCTGGGGCCAACGTCCTGACTTTC.

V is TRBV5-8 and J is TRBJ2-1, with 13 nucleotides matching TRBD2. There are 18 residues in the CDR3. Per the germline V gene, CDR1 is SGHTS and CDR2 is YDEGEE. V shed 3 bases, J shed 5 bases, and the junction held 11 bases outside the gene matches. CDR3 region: CASSSTKLAGGQNNEQFF. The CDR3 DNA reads TGTGCCAGCAGCTCGACAAAACTAGCGGGAGGGCAAAACAATGAGCAGTTCTTC.